The rows below give T cell receptor beta chains drawn from one sample of a study of T cell clones after liver transplantation. Only in-frame clones appear in the TCRdb table, and some are missing; sequencing was by immunoSEQ multiplex PCR. The table records around 100,000 clones, around 80% of them present only once. This specimen was CD4+ T cells from blood, taken approximately 43 months after liver transplant. The source is a human patient who received a liver transplant. Some T cells could come from the graft donor. Each CDR3 is given with its conserved first and last residue. Each record gives: clone size, V gene, D gene, J gene, CDR3 protein, CDR3 DNA. A D gene is named only where the DNA matches it firmly. The listing skips clone size in some rows; elsewhere it reads once, few, many or a size class.

clone size: .; V gene: TRBV27; D gene: TRBD1; J gene: TRBJ2-5; CDR3 protein: CASSSGGPYQETQYF; CDR3 DNA: TGTGCCAGCAGCTCAGGGGGCCCGTACCAAGAGACCCAGTACTTC
clone size: .; V gene: TRBV5-1; D gene: .; J gene: TRBJ1-1; CDR3 protein: CASSLAPVNTEAFF; CDR3 DNA: TGCGCCAGCAGCTTGGCACCGGTGAACACTGAAGCTTTCTTT
clone size: .; V gene: TRBV5-1; D gene: .; J gene: TRBJ1-5; CDR3 protein: CASSLGFGEDQPQHF; CDR3 DNA: TGCGCCAGCAGCTTGGGATTCGGTGAGGATCAGCCCCAGCATTTT
clone size: .; V gene: TRBV2; D gene: TRBD1; J gene: TRBJ1-3; CDR3 protein: CAAGQGLLENTIYF; CDR3 DNA: TGTGCCGCGGGACAGGGCCTTTTGGAAAACACCATATATTTT
clone size: .; V gene: TRBV25-1; D gene: .; J gene: TRBJ2-1; CDR3 protein: CASSENVVGNEQFF; CDR3 DNA: TGTGCCAGCAGTGAAAACGTGGTAGGCAATGAGCAGTTCTTC
clone size: few; V gene: TRBV4-1; D gene: TRBD2; J gene: TRBJ2-3; CDR3 protein: CASSQPGRGTDTQYF; CDR3 DNA: TGCGCCAGCAGCCAGCCGGGGAGGGGCACAGATACGCAGTATTTT
clone size: .; V gene: TRBV5-1; D gene: TRBD2; J gene: TRBJ2-7; CDR3 protein: CASSRGTSGGSYEQYF; CDR3 DNA: TGCGCCAGCAGCCGCGGGACTAGCGGGGGCTCCTACGAGCAGTACTTC
clone size: .; V gene: TRBV27; D gene: .; J gene: TRBJ2-7; CDR3 protein: CASTPRGLSYEQYF; CDR3 DNA: TGTGCCAGCACCCCAAGAGGACTATCCTACGAGCAGTACTTC
clone size: .; V gene: TRBV14; D gene: .; J gene: TRBJ2-1; CDR3 protein: CASSLKWGYNEQFF; CDR3 DNA: TGTGCCAGCAGCCTTAAATGGGGCTACAATGAGCAGTTCTTC
clone size: .; V gene: TRBV20-1; D gene: .; J gene: TRBJ1-4; CDR3 protein: CSATNEKLFF; CDR3 DNA: TGCAGTGCCACTAATGAAAAACTGTTTTTT
clone size: once; V gene: TRBV27; D gene: TRBD1; J gene: TRBJ2-5; CDR3 protein: CASSRRTGSQETQYF; CDR3 DNA: TGTGCCAGCAGCCGGAGGACAGGGAGCCAAGAGACCCAGTACTTC
clone size: .; V gene: TRBV10-3; D gene: .; J gene: TRBJ2-7; CDR3 protein: CAISEFKYEQYF; CDR3 DNA: TGTGCCATCAGTGAATTCAAATACGAGCAGTACTTC
clone size: .; V gene: TRBV6-1; D gene: TRBD2; J gene: TRBJ2-5; CDR3 protein: CASGIAGGQETQYF; CDR3 DNA: TGTGCCAGCGGTATAGCGGGAGGCCAAGAGACCCAGTACTTC
clone size: .; V gene: TRBV19; D gene: TRBD1; J gene: TRBJ2-7; CDR3 protein: CASSLQTGGGFLYEQYF; CDR3 DNA: TGTGCCAGTAGTCTCCAGACAGGGGGCGGATTTCTTTACGAGCAGTACTTC
clone size: .; V gene: TRBV4-3; D gene: .; J gene: TRBJ1-3; CDR3 protein: CASSQYFRGSPGNTIYF; CDR3 DNA: TGCGCCAGCAGCCAATATTTCAGGGGCTCCCCTGGAAACACCATATATTTT
clone size: .; V gene: TRBV6-1; D gene: .; J gene: TRBJ1-1; CDR3 protein: CASSEAEGGAFF; CDR3 DNA: TGTGCCAGCAGTGAAGCGGAAGGAGGAGCTTTCTTT
clone size: .; V gene: TRBV19; D gene: TRBD2; J gene: TRBJ2-3; CDR3 protein: CASSGSQGTGGTQYF; CDR3 DNA: TGTGCCAGTAGCGGAAGTCAGGGCACGGGAGGTACGCAGTATTTT
clone size: .; V gene: TRBV2; D gene: .; J gene: TRBJ2-7; CDR3 protein: CAITVLREQYF; CDR3 DNA: TGTGCCATTACGGTGCTACGGGAGCAGTACTTC
clone size: .; V gene: TRBV2; D gene: .; J gene: TRBJ1-4; CDR3 protein: CASSESGAYREKLFF; CDR3 DNA: TGTGCCAGCAGTGAGTCAGGGGCCTATAGGGAAAAACTGTTTTTT
clone size: .; V gene: TRBV5-1; D gene: .; J gene: TRBJ2-7; CDR3 protein: CASSLVGDTGYEQYF; CDR3 DNA: TGCGCCAGCAGCTTGGTAGGGGACACGGGCTACGAGCAGTACTTC
clone size: .; V gene: TRBV2; D gene: TRBD2; J gene: TRBJ2-3; CDR3 protein: CASSPSGLDTQYF; CDR3 DNA: TGTGCCAGCAGTCCTAGCGGCTTAGATACGCAGTATTTT
clone size: .; V gene: TRBV19; D gene: TRBD1; J gene: TRBJ2-7; CDR3 protein: CASRKTGTGDYEQYF; CDR3 DNA: TGTGCCAGTAGGAAGACCGGGACAGGGGACTACGAGCAGTACTTC
clone size: .; V gene: TRBV19; D gene: TRBD2; J gene: TRBJ2-5; CDR3 protein: CASSPRSGTSGWGETQYF; CDR3 DNA: TGTGCCAGTAGTCCCCGCTCCGGGACTAGCGGCTGGGGGGAGACCCAGTACTTC
clone size: .; V gene: TRBV7-2; D gene: .; J gene: TRBJ2-3; CDR3 protein: CASTRALSVTDTQYF; CDR3 DNA: TGTGCCAGCACCCGGGCCCTTAGTGTCACAGATACGCAGTATTTT
clone size: few; V gene: TRBV2; D gene: .; J gene: TRBJ1-2; CDR3 protein: CASSYGGQSGYTF; CDR3 DNA: TGTGCCAGCAGTTACGGAGGACAGAGCGGCTACACCTTC
clone size: .; V gene: TRBV5-1; D gene: .; J gene: TRBJ2-3; CDR3 protein: CASNRQGGTDTQYF; CDR3 DNA: TGCGCCAGTAACCGGCAGGGAGGAACAGATACGCAGTATTTT
clone size: .; V gene: TRBV9; D gene: TRBD2; J gene: TRBJ2-1; CDR3 protein: CASSVLAGGYNEQFF; CDR3 DNA: TGTGCCAGCAGCGTGCTAGCGGGAGGGTACAATGAGCAGTTCTTC
clone size: .; V gene: TRBV30; D gene: TRBD1; J gene: TRBJ2-5; CDR3 protein: CAWRIWTGGRETQYF; CDR3 DNA: TGTGCCTGGAGAATATGGACAGGGGGCAGGGAGACCCAGTACTTC